A single sample gave rise to the 11 T cell receptor beta chains below, sequenced in a study of blood T cell repertoires in COVID-19. The data were produced by immunoSEQ multiplex PCR, yet TCRdb's version contains in-frame clones alone and is incomplete. The sample carries about 100,000 clones, about 85% recorded once. Material: peripheral blood. Receptor source: a human donor in a cohort sampled during active COVID-19.

The rearrangement joins TRBV7-2 to TRBJ2-5, with TRBD2 identical over 15 bases. Germline lookup yields CDR1 SGHTA and CDR2 FQGNSA. The CDR3 consists of 17 residues. The V and J ends lost 0 bases and 7 bases, in that order; junction bases with no gene match: 6. Here the CDR3 DNA reads TGTGCCAGCAGCTTAGCGGGGACTAGCGGGAGGTCAAGGACCCAGTACTTC. This gives the protein CASSLAGTSGRSRTQYF.

This clone was counted a single time. This chain joins TRBV12-3 or TRBV12-4 and TRBJ1-2, with 9 bases matching TRBD1. V was clipped by 7 bases and J by 7 bases; unmatched bases: 7. The CDR3 covers 13 residues. The CDR3 protein is CASIPQGAAGYTF. As DNA, the CDR3 is TGTGCCAGCATTCCACAGGGGGCTGCTGGCTACACCTTC.

DNA for the CDR3: TGTGCCAGCAGCGGAGGACAGGGGTCCTCTCTTTACGAGCAGTACTTC. As protein: CASSGGQGSSLYEQYF. The J gene is TRBJ2-7, the V gene TRBV5-6, with 9 bases aligning to TRBD1. The CDR3 runs to 16 residues. V was clipped by 4 bases and J by 4 bases; unmatched bases: 12. CDR1 and CDR2 from the germline V gene are SGHDT and YYEEEE. Using reference TRBV5-6 and TRBJ2-7 for the parts outside the CDR3, the full variable domain is DAGVTQSPTHLIKTRGQQVTLRCSPKSGHDTVSWYQQALGQGPQFIFQYYEEEERQRGNFPDRFSGHQFPNYSSELNVNALLLGDSALYLCASSGGQGSSLYEQYFGPGTRLTVT.

The count of this clone is one. The chain employs TRBV25-1 and TRBJ2-3; 10 bases map to TRBD1. With V trimmed by 7 bases and J by 6 bases, 13 bases remained unmatched. From germline, CDR1 is MGHDK and CDR2 SYGVNS. The length of the CDR3 is 16 residues. CDR3 sequence reads: CASNRNRDRGKDTQYF. The CDR3 coding sequence is TGTGCCAGCAATAGAAACCGGGACAGGGGTAAGGATACGCAGTATTTT.

This clone has a handful of counts. CDR3 sequence: CASSQGQIGNQPQHF. CDR3 sequence (DNA): TGTGCCAGCAGCCAAGGACAGATAGGCAATCAGCCCCAGCATTTT. This chain joins TRBV7-2 and TRBJ1-5, with a tentative D call TRBD1 (6 bases). The germline gives CDR1 SGHTA, CDR2 FQGNSA. The length of the CDR3 is 15 residues. The V end was cut by 5 bases, the J end by 2 bases, with 13 bases between.

The rearrangement uses TRBV6-1 and TRBJ2-3; D is ambiguous. With 3 bases removed from V and 0 bases from J, the gap between germline ends came to 4 bases. The CDR3 is 13 amino acids. CDR1 and CDR2 (germline): MNHNS, SASEGT. The CDR3 protein is CASSDISTDTQYF. DNA for the CDR3: TGTGCCAGCAGTGACATTAGCACAGATACGCAGTATTTT.

This chain joins TRBV5-5 and TRBJ1-2; D not certain. The germline V gene has CDR1 SGHKS and CDR2 YYEKEE (reference sequence). The CDR3 contains 15 residues. V shed 1 base and J shed 1 base, with 11 bases lying between them. The CDR3 nucleotides read TGTGCCAGCAGCTTGATCCTAGCCCTTAACTATGGCTACACCTTC. It translates to CASSLILALNYGYTF.

This sequence joins TRBV19 and TRBJ2-5; the D gene is possibly TRBD1 (6 bases). Germline V lookup: CDR1 LNHDA, CDR2 SQIVND (reference sequence). V lost 6 bases and J 5 bases, leaving 13 bases between the germline ends. The CDR3 runs 13 residues. CDR3 region: CASRDSTLETQYF. In DNA, the CDR3 is TGTGCCAGTAGGGACAGTACCCTTGAGACCCAGTACTTC.

The chain employs TRBV15 and TRBJ2-1; 7 bases are shared with TRBD1. CDR3 length: 17 amino acids. Losses at the gene ends were 3 bases for V and 8 bases for J; bases not matched to a gene: 16. CDR1 is LNHNV, CDR2 YYDKDF, per germline (reference sequence). The CDR3 loop is CATSSRNRGLSVDEQFF. The CDR3 DNA sequence: TGTGCCACCAGCAGTCGGAACAGGGGCCTCTCTGTCGATGAGCAGTTCTTC.

The V and J genes are TRBV10-3 and TRBJ1-5; D uncertain. The V end was cut by 2 bases, the J end by 6 bases, with 8 bases between. CDR3 length: 13 residues. The germline gives CDR1 ENHRY, CDR2 SYGVKD. The CDR3 sequence is CAISEIEGQPQHF. In DNA form, the CDR3 reads TGTGCCATCAGTGAGATTGAGGGTCAGCCCCAGCATTTT.

This clone was seen a few times. The chain is built from TRBV5-1 and TRBJ1-2; TRBD1 might be the D (5 bases). The germline V and J ends were trimmed by 9 bases and 0 bases, with 9 bases remaining between them. Germline CDR1 and CDR2: SGHRS and YFSETQ. CDR3 length: 12 residues. Here the CDR3 reads CATTDTNYGYTF. In DNA, the CDR3 is TGCGCCACGACAGATACTAACTATGGCTACACCTTC.